The source of this T cell receptor beta chain is a study of shared clonotypes between healthy human individuals. In the naive CD8 group, cells lacked CD45RO and were positively selected for CCR7, so terminally differentiated effector memory CD45RA+ cells were left out. Healthy HIV-negative adults with no recent acute infections or vaccinations were recruited as donors. Each sample came from a Caucasian adult donor living in Nashville, Tennessee. TCRdb keeps only in-frame clones here, not all; method: immunoSEQ multiplex PCR. This table has roughly 570,000 clones, 95% to 98% appearing once. Concerning this clone: Its matching antigen is unknown.

Whole-study findings and limits: Collection of samples was limited to blood; tissue repertoires likely differ.

The sample comprised naive CD8+ T cells sorted from blood. This TCR came from a man under 40 in good health.

This CDR3 reads CASCADRDFAYEQYF. The CDR3 DNA follows: TGTGCCAGCTGCGCCGACCGGGACTTCGCCTACGAGCAGTACTTC. This sequence joins TRBV28 and TRBJ2-7; tentative D call: TRBD2 (6 bases). Trimming took 8 bases from V and 2 from J, leaving 19 bases between them. The CDR3 covers 15 residues. The germline V gene encodes CDR1 MDHEN and CDR2 SYDVKM.